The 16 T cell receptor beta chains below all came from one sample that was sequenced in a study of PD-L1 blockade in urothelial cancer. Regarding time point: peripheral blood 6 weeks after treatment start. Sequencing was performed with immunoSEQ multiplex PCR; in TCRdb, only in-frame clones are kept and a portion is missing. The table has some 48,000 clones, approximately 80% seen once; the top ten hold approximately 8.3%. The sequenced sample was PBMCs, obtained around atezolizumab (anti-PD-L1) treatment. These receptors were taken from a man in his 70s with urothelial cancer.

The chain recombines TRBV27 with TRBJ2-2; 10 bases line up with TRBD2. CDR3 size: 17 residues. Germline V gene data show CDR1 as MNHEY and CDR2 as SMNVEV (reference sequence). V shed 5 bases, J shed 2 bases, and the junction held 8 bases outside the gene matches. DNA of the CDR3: TGTGCCAGCAGTCGCTATAGCGGGAGGCTAAACACCGGGGAGCTGTTTTTT. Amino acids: CASSRYSGRLNTGELFF.

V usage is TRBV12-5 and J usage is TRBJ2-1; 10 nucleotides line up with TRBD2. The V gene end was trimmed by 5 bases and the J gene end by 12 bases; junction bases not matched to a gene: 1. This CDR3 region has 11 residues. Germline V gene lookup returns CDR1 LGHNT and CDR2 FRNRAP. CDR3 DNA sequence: TGTGCTAGTGGTACTAGCGGGGCGCAGTTCTTC. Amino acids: CASGTSGAQFF.

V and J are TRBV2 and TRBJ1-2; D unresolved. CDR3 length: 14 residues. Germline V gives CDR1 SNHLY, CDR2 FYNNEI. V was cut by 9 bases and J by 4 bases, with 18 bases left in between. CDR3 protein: CASESEARTYGYTF. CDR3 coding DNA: TGTGCCAGTGAATCGGAGGCAAGGACCTATGGCTACACCTTC.

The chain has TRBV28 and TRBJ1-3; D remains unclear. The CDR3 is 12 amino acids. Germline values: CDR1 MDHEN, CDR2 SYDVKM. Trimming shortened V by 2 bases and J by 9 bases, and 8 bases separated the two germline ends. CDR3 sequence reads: CASSLAEATIYF. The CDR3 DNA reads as TGTGCCAGCAGTTTAGCGGAGGCCACCATATATTTT.

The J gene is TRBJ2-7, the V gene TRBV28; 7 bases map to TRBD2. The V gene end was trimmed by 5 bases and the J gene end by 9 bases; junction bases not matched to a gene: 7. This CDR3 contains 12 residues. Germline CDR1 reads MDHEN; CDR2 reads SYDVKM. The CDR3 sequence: CASSPREVAQYF. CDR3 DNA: TGTGCCAGCAGTCCCCGGGAGGTCGCGCAGTACTTC.

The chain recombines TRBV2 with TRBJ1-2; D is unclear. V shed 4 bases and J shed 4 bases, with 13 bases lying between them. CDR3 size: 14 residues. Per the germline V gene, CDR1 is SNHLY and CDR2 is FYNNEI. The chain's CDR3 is CASSGVGRVYGYTF. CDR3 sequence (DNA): TGTGCCAGCAGTGGGGTCGGGAGAGTCTATGGCTACACCTTC.

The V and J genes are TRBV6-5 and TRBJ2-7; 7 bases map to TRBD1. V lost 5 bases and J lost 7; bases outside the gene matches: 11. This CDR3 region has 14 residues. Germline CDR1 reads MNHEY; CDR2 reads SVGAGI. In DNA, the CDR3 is TGTGCCAGCAGTGGGCTGACAGGGCCTTGGGAGCAGTACTTC. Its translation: CASSGLTGPWEQYF.

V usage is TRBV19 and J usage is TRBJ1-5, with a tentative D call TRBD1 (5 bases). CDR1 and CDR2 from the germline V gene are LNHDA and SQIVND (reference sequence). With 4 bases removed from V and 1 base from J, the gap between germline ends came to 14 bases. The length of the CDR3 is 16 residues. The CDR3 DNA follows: TGTGCCAGTAGTAGGCGGGACGGGCGGAGCAATCAGCCCCAGCATTTT. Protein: CASSRRDGRSNQPQHF.

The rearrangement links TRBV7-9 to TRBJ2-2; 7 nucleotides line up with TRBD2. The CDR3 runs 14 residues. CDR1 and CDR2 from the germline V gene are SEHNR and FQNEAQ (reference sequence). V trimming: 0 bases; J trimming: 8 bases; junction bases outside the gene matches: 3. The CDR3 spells CASSLAGGPGELFF. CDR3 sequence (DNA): TGTGCCAGCAGCTTAGCGGGAGGGCCGGGGGAGCTGTTTTTT.

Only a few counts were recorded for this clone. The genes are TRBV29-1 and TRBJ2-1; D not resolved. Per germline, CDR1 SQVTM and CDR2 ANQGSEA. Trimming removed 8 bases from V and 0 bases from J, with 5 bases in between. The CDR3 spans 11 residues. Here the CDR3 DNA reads TGCAGCTCTAGCTCCTACAATGAGCAGTTCTTC. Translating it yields CSSSSYNEQFF.

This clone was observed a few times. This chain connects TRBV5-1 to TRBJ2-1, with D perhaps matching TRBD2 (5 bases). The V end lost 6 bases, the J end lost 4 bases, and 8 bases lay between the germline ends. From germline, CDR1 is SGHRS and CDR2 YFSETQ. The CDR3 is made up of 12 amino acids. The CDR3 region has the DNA TGCGCCAGCAATCCGGGGTACAATGAGCAGTTCTTC. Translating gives CASNPGYNEQFF. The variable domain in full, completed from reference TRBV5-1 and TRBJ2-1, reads KAGVTQTPRYLIKTRGQQVTLSCSPISGHRSVSWYQQTPGQGLQFLFEYFSETQRNKGNFPGRFSGRQFSNSRSEMNVSTLELGDSALYLCASNPGYNEQFFGPGTRLTVL.

CDR3 DNA sequence: TGTGCCAGTAGTACAGGGGGCGCCTACTATGGCTACACCTTC. Protein sequence: CASSTGGAYYGYTF. V is TRBV19 and J is TRBJ1-2; TRBD1 aligns across 8 bases. V trimming: 4 bases; J trimming: 3 bases; junction bases outside the gene matches: 4. Germline values: CDR1 LNHDA, CDR2 SQIVND (reference sequence). CDR3 size: 14 residues. The full variable domain, completed using reference TRBV19 and TRBJ1-2, is DGGITQSPKYLFRKEGQNVTLSCEQNLNHDAMYWYRQDPGQGLRLIYYSQIVNDFQKGDIAEGYSVSREKKESFPLTVTSAQKNPTAFYLCASSTGGAYYGYTFGSGTRLTVV.

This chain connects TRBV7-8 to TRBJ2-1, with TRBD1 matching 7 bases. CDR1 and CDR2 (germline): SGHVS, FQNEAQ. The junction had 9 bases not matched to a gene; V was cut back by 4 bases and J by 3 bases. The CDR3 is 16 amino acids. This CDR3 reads CASSSQTGIRYNEQFF. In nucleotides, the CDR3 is TGTGCCAGCAGCTCTCAGACAGGGATCCGCTACAATGAGCAGTTCTTC. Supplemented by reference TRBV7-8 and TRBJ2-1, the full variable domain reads GAGVSQSPRYKVAKRGQDVALRCDPISGHVSLFWYQQALGQGPEFLTYFQNEAQLDKSGLPSDRFFAERPEGSVSTLKIQRTQQEDSAVYLCASSSQTGIRYNEQFFGPGTRLTVL.

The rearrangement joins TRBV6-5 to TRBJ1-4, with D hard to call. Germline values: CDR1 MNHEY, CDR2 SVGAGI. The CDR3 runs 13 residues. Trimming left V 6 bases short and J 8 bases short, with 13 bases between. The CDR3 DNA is TGTGCCAGCAGCCCCCAAGAGCCCGAAAAACTGTTTTTT. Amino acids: CASSPQEPEKLFF.

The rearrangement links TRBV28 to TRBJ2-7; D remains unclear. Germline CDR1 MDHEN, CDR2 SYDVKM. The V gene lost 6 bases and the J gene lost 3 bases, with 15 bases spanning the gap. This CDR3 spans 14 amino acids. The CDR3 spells CASSHSTENYEQYF. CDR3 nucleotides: TGTGCCAGCAGCCATTCGACTGAGAACTACGAGCAGTACTTC.

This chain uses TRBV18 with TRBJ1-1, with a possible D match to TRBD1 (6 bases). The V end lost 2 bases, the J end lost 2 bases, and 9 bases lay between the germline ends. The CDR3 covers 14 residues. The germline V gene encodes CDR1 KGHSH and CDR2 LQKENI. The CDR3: CASSPDRSNTEAFF. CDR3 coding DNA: TGTGCCAGCTCACCAGACAGGTCCAACACTGAAGCTTTCTTT.